What follows is one T cell receptor beta chain and its context. Its antigen is unknown. Losses at the gene ends were 3 bases for V and 4 bases for J; bases not matched to a gene: 9. The germline gives CDR1 SGHVS, CDR2 FQNEAQ. This CDR3 spans 17 amino acids. The sample belongs to a study of radiotherapy plus CTLA-4 blockade in lung cancer. At the level of the study: Disease control was present in under 35% of patients, and objective responses in approximately 19%. Regarding the study as a whole: Radiotherapy with ipilimumab was followed by blood expansion of tumor-derived clones. The best prediction of response reportedly came from early blood T cell clone dynamics, with interferon-beta.

Clones were sequenced by immunoSEQ multiplex PCR, and TCRdb holds only the in-frame ones, with some missing. The data contain about 50,000 clones, approximately 84% of them seen just once; the ten biggest clones take up approximately 30%. This chain connects TRBV7-8 to TRBJ2-3; 11 bases fit TRBD2. Sequences were derived from peripheral blood, sampled from a patient treated with radiotherapy plus ipilimumab. This TCR was sampled from a human donor with non-small cell lung cancer whose response to radiotherapy plus ipilimumab could not be evaluated. The CDR3 loop reads CASSLNSGRAGSDTQYF. The CDR3 DNA follows: TGTGCCAGCAGCTTGAATAGCGGGAGGGCCGGGTCAGATACGCAGTATTTT.